This T cell receptor (beta chain) was identified during a study of cytomegalovirus exposure and HLA in healthy donors. Study-level results: Cytomegalovirus status was reportedly diagnosed by the classifier with high sensitivity and specificity. Across donors, most TCRs were seen rarely, yet some public ones were widespread.

Germline assignment: CDR1 SNHLY and CDR2 FYNNEI. V lost 6 bases to trimming and J lost 2 bases; unmatched junction nucleotides: 6. This CDR3 contains 16 residues. To note about this clone: Its target is unknown.

The protocol was immunoSEQ multiplex PCR, while the TCRdb copy is restricted to in-frame clones and leaves out a portion. The table records 80,000 or so clones, 90% to 95% of them present only once. The donors were part of the validation cohort of 120 subjects. That cohort was separate from the first cohort, which comprised under 750 subjects. Input material: PBMCs. The chain recombines TRBV2 with TRBJ2-5; 13 nucleotides line up with TRBD2. The receptor was derived from a woman under 30 in good health and CMV-seronegative. CDR3 in DNA: TGTGCCAGCAGCCGTGGACTAGCGGGGGCACAAGAGACCCAGTACTTC. This gives the protein CASSRGLAGAQETQYF.